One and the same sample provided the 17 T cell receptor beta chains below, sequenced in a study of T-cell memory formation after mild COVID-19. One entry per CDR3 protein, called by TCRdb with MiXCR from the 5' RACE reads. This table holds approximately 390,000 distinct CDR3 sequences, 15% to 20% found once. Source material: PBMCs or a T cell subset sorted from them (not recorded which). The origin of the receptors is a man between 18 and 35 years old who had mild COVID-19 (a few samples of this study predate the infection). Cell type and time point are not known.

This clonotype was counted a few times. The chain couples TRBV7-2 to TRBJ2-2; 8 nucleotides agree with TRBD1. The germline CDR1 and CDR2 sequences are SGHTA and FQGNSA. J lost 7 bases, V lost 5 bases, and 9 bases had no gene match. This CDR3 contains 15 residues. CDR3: CASSASGGLVGELFF. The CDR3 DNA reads TGTGCCAGCAGCGCCTCAGGGGGCCTGGTCGGGGAGCTGTTTTTT.

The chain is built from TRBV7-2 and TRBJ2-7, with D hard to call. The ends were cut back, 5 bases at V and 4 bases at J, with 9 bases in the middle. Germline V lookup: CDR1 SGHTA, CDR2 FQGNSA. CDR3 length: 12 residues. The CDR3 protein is CASSQSGYEQYV. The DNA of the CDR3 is TGTGCCAGCAGCCAATCCGGGTACGAGCAGTACGTC.

CDR3: CASSSGRPDRSNQPQHF. DNA of the CDR3: TGTGCCAGCAGCTCAGGGAGGCCCGACAGGAGTAATCAGCCCCAGCATTTT. The chain couples TRBV4-2 to TRBJ1-5; the D gene is possibly TRBD1 (6 bases). The CDR3 is 17 amino acids. Germline lookup yields CDR1 LGHNA and CDR2 YNFKEQ. The V end lost 5 bases, the J end lost 4 bases, and 21 bases lay between the germline ends.

CDR3 DNA sequence: TGCGCCAGCAGCCAACAGGGTATTGGGACCGGGGAGCTGTTTTTT. Protein: CASSQQGIGTGELFF. This rearrangement joins TRBV5-1 to TRBJ2-2, with D possibly matching TRBD1 (6 bases). V was clipped by 4 bases and J by 5 bases, with 15 bases between them. This CDR3 comprises 15 residues. Germline CDR1 and CDR2: SGHRS and YFSETQ.

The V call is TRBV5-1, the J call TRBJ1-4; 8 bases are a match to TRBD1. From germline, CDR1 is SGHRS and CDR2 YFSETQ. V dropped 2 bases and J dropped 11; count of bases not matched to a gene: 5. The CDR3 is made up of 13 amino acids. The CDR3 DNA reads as TGCGCCAGCAGCTTCGGACAGGGCGGGAAACTGTTTTTT. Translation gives CASSFGQGGKLFF.

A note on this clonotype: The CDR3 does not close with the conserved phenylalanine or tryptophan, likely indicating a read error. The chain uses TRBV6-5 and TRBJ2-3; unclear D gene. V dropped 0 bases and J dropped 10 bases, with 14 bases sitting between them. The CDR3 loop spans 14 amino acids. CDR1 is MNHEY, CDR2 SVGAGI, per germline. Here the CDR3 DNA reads TGTGCCAGCAGTTACTCGACCCCGGCCTGGGCGCAGTATATT. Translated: CASSYSTPAWAQYI.

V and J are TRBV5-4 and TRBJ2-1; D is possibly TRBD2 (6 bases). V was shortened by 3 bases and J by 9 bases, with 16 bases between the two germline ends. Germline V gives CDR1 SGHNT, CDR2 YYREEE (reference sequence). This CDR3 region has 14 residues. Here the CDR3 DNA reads TGTGCCAGCAGCTGGGGACTCGCCCGCGGTGAGCAGTTCTTC. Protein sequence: CASSWGLARGEQFF. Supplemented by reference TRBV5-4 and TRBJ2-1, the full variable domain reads ETGVTQSPTHLIKTRGQQVTLRCSSQSGHNTVSWYQQALGQGPQFIFQYYREEENGRGNFPPRFSGLQFPNYSSELNVNALELDDSALYLCASSWGLARGEQFFGPGTRLTVL.

The CDR3 region has the DNA TGTGCAACTTCGGTGGACAACTATGGCTACACCTTC. Translation: CATSVDNYGYTF. The V and J genes are TRBV24-1 and TRBJ1-2; no reliable D call. The CDR3 extends over 12 amino acids. Per germline, CDR1 KGHDR and CDR2 SFDVKD.

The CDR3 sequence is CSARQGANYGYTF. CDR3 DNA: TGCAGTGCAAGGCAGGGGGCCAACTATGGCTACACCTTC. The rearrangement uses TRBV20-1 and TRBJ1-2, with 8 bases that match TRBD1. The germline gives CDR1 DFQATT, CDR2 SNEGSKA (reference sequence). There are 13 residues in the CDR3. J was trimmed by 2 bases and V by 6 bases; bases with no gene match: 5.

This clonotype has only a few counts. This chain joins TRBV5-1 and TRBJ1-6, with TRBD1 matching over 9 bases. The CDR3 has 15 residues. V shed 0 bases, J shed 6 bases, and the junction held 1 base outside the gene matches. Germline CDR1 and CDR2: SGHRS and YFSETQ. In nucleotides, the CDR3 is TGCGCCAGCAGCTTGGAGGGACAGGGTAATTCACCCCTCCACTTT. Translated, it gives CASSLEGQGNSPLHF.

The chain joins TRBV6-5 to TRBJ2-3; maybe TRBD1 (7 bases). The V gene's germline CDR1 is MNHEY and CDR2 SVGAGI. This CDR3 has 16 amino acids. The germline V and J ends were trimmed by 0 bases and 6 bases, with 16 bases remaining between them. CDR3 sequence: CASSYSGGAGGDTQYF. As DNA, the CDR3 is TGTGCCAGCAGTTACTCTGGCGGTGCAGGGGGGGATACGCAGTATTTT.

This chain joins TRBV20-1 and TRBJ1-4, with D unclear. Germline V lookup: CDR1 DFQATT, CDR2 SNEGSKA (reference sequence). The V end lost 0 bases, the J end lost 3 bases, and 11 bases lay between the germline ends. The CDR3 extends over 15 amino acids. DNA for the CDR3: TGCAGTGCTAGAGATTTGGGGAGCGCTAATGAAAAACTGTTTTTT. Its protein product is CSARDLGSANEKLFF.

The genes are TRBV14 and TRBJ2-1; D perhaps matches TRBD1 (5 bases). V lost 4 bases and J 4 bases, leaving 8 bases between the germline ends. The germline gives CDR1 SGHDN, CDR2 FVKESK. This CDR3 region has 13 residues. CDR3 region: CASSPTVYNEQFF. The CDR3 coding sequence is TGTGCCAGCAGCCCGACAGTTTACAATGAGCAGTTCTTC.

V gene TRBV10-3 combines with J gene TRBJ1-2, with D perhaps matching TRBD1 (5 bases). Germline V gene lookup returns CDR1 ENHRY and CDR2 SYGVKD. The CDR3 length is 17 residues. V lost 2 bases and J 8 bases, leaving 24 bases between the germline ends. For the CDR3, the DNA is TGTGCCATCAGTGAGGACCTGGGGCACGCGGCATTTTACGGCTACACCTTC. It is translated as CAISEDLGHAAFYGYTF.

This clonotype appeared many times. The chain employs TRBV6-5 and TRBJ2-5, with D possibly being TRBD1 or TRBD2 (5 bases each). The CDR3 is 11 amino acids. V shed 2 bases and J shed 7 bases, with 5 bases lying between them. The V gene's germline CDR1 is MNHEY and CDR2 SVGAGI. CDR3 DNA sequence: TGTGCCAGCAGTTACGGGGGGACCCAGTACTTC. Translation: CASSYGGTQYF.

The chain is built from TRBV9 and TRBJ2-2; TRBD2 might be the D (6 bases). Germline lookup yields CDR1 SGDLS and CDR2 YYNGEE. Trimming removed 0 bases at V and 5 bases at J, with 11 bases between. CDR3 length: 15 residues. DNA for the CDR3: TGTGCCAGCAGCGTAGCGGCGGGGAGGACCGGGGAGCTGTTTTTT. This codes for CASSVAAGRTGELFF.

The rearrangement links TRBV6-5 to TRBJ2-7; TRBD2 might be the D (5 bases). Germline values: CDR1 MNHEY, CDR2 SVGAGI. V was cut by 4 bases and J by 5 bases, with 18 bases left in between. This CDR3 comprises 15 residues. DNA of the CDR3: TGTGCCAGCAGTTTTTCTATCTTTGGTAGCGACGAGCAGTACTTC. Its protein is CASSFSIFGSDEQYF.